This T cell receptor beta chain was found in a study of radiotherapy plus CTLA-4 blockade in lung cancer. Overall study context: Objective responses occurred in about 17% of patients; around 28% had disease control.

A note on this clone: Its antigen is unidentified.

Between the trimmed V and J ends, which lost 3 bases and 9 bases, there was a span of 18 bases. Germline CDR1 SEHNR, CDR2 FQNEAQ (reference sequence). This CDR3 has 14 amino acids. This table comes from immunoSEQ multiplex PCR, and its TCRdb copy is limited to in-frame clones, with some not included. Of about 84,000 clones in the sample, approximately 79% were seen once. Participants had chemo-refractory metastatic non-small-cell lung cancer and were treated with focal radiation plus ipilimumab CTLA-4 blockade. Study-wide points: In blood, after radiotherapy plus ipilimumab, tumor-derived TCR clones expanded.

The chain links TRBV7-9 to TRBJ2-7; D is ambiguous. The source was peripheral blood, collected from a patient treated with radiotherapy plus ipilimumab. This clonotype was obtained from a human donor with non-small cell lung cancer that progressed on radiotherapy plus ipilimumab. Here the CDR3 DNA reads TGTGCCAGCAGCTTCGATACAGCGAAACCCGGGCAGTACTTC. Encoded protein: CASSFDTAKPGQYF. Using reference TRBV7-9 and TRBJ2-7 for the parts outside the CDR3, the full variable domain is DTGVSQNPRHKITKRGQNVTFRCDPISEHNRLYWYRQTLGQGPEFLTYFQNEAQLEKSRLLSDRFSAERPKGSFSTLEIQRTEQGDSAMYLCASSFDTAKPGQYFGPGTRLTVT.